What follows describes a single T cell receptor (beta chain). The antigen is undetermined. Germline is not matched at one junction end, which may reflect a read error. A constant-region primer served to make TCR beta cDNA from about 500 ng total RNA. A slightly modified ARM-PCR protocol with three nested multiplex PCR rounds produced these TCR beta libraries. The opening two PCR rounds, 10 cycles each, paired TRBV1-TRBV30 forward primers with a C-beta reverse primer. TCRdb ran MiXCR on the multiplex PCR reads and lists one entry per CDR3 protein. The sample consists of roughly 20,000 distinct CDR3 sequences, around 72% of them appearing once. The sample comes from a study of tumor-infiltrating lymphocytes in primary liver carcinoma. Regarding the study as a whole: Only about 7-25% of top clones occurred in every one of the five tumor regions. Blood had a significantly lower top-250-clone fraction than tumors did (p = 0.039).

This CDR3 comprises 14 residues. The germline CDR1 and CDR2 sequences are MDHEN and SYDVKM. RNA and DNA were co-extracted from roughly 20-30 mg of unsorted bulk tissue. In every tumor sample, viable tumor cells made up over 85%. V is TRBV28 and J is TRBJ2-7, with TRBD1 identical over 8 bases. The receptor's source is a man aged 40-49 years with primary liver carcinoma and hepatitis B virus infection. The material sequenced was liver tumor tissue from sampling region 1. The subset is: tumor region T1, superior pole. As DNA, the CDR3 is TGTGTCAGCATCCAGGCAGGGGGCTCCTACGAGCAGTATTTC. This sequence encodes CVSIQAGGSYEQYF. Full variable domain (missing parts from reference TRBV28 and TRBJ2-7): DVKVTQSSRYLVKRTGEKVFLECVQDMDHENMFWYRQDPGLGLRLIYFSYDVKMKEKGDIPEGYSVSREKKERFSLILESASTNQTSMYLCVSIQAGGSYEQYFGPGTRLTVT.